This T cell receptor beta chain was profiled in a study of blood T cell repertoires in COVID-19. CDR1 and CDR2 from the germline V gene are SGHAT and FQNNGV. The CDR3 is made up of 15 amino acids. V lost 4 bases and J lost 0; bases outside the gene matches: 5. Profiled with immunoSEQ multiplex PCR; TCRdb holds only in-frame clones, not every one. Of 90,000 to 150,000 clones listed, approximately 90% are singletons. The J gene is TRBJ1-1, the V gene TRBV11-2, with 7 bases fitting TRBD1. The sequence came from a human donor in a cohort sampled during active COVID-19. Input material: peripheral blood. The CDR3 DNA reads as TGTGCCAGCAGCTCATGGACAGGCATGAACACTGAAGCTTTCTTT. Translating gives CASSSWTGMNTEAFF.